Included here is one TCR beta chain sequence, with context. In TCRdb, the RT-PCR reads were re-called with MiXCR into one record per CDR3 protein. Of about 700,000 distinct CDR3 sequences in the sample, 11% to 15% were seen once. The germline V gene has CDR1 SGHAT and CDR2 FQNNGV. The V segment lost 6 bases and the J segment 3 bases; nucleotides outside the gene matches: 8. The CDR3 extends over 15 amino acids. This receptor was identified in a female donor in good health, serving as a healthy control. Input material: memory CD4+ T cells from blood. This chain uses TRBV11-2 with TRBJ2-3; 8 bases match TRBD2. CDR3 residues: CASSLWGGRTDTQYF. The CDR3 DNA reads TGTGCCAGCAGTCTATGGGGCGGGAGGACAGATACGCAGTATTTT.